This T cell receptor beta chain was sequenced during a study of T cells in Graves' hyperthyroidism and ophthalmopathy (dated by TCRdb to the late 2010s). For context, the study as a whole: To identify distinguishing TCR V-J signatures, a discovery cohort of around 100 patients was used, comprising 43 with Graves' ophthalmopathy and around 57 with stable Graves' hyperthyroidism. Prospective prediction of ophthalmopathy was tested in an independent validation cohort of approximately 19 hyperthyroidism patients and 17 patients who later progressed to ophthalmopathy. The roughly 100 discovery patients were divided at random into training and test sets in a 7:3 ratio. In several Graves' hyperthyroidism patients, the study also compared T-cell repertoires from thyroid tissue with T-cell repertoires from blood. After blood sampling, hyperthyroidism patients were treated with methimazole at a starting dose of 30 mg daily, and ophthalmopathy patients were treated with high-dose intravenous methylprednisolone. According to the paper, TCR Vbeta CDR3 sequencing was carried out on about 140 peripheral blood samples, which came from approximately 43 ophthalmopathy, under 80 hyperthyroidism and roughly 17 progressor patients. Paper-wide results and their limitations: No statistical method was used to fix the sample size in advance, and group allocation was not hidden from the investigators. Most expanded thyroid clonotypes (frequency above 0.001) were also detected in blood, suggesting blood repertoires may reflect thyroid immune responses. In cross-validation, a model built on a 13 V-J signature told ophthalmopathy apart from stable hyperthyroidism with under 90% sensitivity and around 81% specificity, and in testing the same model reached 80%/75%. During validation, the model predicted progression to ophthalmopathy a median of about 6.5 months ahead of onset, with around 71% sensitivity and more than 72% specificity.

This clonotype was recorded many times. This clone's antigen is unknown. Per-nucleotide qualities are absent, and no much larger clonotype sits a single base away. Any patient with an uncontrolled infection, another autoimmune disease, pregnancy or lactation was excluded. Diagnoses were based on clinical symptoms, serum thyroxine and TRAb, thyroid ultrasound and orbital computed tomography. Trizol reagent was used to extract total RNA, and RNA quality was then checked on an Agilent 2100 Bioanalyzer. The TCR beta CDR3 regions were amplified from RNA transcripts. A first-round RT-PCR of the TCR CDR3 used the HTBI primer set with the Qiagen OneStep RT-PCR kit. The libraries were constructed in a second round of multiplex PCR and then size-selected and purified. The libraries were sequenced on an Illumina HiSeq2000 using paired-end 100 bp reads. In the source study's methods: SOAPnuke was used to process the raw data, removing reads that contained adapters or uncalled bases, had a mean Phred below 15, or lacked an exact match to the constant primer or identifier. COPE v1.2.5 was used to merge the high-quality paired reads, and each unique nucleotide sequence was defined as a clonotype. MiTCR v1.1 was used to align clonotypes to the IMGT TRBV, TRBD and TRBJ reference segments. Only V-J combinations with frequency above 0.0001, covering approximately 99% of repertoires, were analysed. A TCS score was defined as the ratio between F50 (clonal expansion) and ExV (chaos), using BLOSUM62-based TCRdist between CDR3 peptides within each V-J. Welch's t-statistics and random forest reduced roughly 540 V-J features to 10 to 15, which were used in a naive Bayes classifier (R e1071). The similarity between thyroid and blood repertoires was quantified using the Morisita-Horn index. TCRdb's own reprocessing of the public reads used fastp at Q25 and MiXCR and kept productive beta chains. Every CDR3 protein is listed once, alongside the most common genes and DNA of its rows. TCRdb assigned the V and J calls; the authors' analysis was not used. Counted in this sample were more than 500,000 distinct CDR3 sequences; around 42% of them appeared once. The top ten constitute under 20% of the sample.

From the cysteine up to the phenylalanine, the CDR3 has a length of 15 residues. Solely the CDR3 DNA is kept, with 45 bases framed from the first base. V ends up 3 bases short and J 4 bases short, with an unmatched junction base count of 10. The germline V gene specifies SQVTM as CDR1 and ANQGSEA as CDR2. The rearranged chain carries TRBV29-1 and TRBJ2-5; 8 middle bases align to TRBD1. This clonotype was obtained from an adult woman with Graves' disease, either hyperthyroidism or ophthalmopathy (not recorded which). Material for sequencing was peripheral blood or thyroid tissue (not recorded which). The nucleotide sequence is TGCAGCGTTGACCTTCAGGGGGCCCTGAGAGAGACCCAGTACTTC. This translates into CSVDLQGALRETQYF.